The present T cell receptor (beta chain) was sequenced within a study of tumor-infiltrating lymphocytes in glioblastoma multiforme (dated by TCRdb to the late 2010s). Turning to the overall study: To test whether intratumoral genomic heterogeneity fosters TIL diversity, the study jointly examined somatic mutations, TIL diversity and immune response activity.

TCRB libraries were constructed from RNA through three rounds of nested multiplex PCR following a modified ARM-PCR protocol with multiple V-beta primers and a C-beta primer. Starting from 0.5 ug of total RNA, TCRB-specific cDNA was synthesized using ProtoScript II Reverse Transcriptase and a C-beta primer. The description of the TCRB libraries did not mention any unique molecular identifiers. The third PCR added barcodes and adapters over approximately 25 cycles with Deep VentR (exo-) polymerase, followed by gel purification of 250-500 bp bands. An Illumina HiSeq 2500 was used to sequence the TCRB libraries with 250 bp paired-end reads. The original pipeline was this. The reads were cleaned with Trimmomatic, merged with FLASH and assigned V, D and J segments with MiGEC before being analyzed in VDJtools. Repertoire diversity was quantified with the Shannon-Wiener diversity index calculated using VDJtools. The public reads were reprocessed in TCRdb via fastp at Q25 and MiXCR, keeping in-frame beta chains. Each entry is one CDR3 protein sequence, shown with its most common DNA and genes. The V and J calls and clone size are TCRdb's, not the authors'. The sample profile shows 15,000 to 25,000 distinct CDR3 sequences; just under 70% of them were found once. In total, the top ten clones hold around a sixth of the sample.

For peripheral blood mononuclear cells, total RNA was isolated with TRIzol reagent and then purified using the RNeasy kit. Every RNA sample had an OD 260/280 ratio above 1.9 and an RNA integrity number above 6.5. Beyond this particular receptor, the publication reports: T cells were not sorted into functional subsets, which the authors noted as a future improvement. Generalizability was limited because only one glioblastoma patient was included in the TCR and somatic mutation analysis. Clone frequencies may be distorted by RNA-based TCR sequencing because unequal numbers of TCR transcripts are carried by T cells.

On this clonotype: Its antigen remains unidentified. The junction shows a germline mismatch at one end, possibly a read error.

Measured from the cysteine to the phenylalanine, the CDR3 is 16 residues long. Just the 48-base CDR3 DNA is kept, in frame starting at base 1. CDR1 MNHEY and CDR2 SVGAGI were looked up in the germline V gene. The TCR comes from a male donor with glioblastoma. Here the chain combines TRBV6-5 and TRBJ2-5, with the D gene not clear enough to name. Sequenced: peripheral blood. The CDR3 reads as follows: CASSPSPRSQQETQYF. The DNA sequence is TGTGCCAGCAGTCCGTCCCCCAGGAGCCAACAAGAAACCCAGTACTTC.